This TCR beta chain is drawn from a study of technical replicates of blood from several donors. The CDR3 runs 14 residues. Per the germline V gene, CDR1 is KGHSH and CDR2 is LQKENI. V gave up 0 bases and J gave up 3 bases, with 5 bases separating them. TCRdb's table, derived via immunoSEQ multiplex PCR, lists solely in-frame clones and lacks some. The top ten hold around 12% of the sample, which has just over 15,000 clones, about nine tenths seen once. Concerning this clone: The same CDR3 can be traced to other DNA sequences in this sample.

The chain employs TRBV18 and TRBJ2-2; tentatively, D is TRBD2 (5 bases). The sample comprised PBMCs. The receptor comes from a human donor in good health. The CDR3 sequence: CASSPPRDTGELFF. DNA of the CDR3: TGTGCCAGCTCACCACCGAGGGACACCGGGGAGCTGTTTTTT.